This T cell receptor beta chain was recovered during a study of T-cell reconstitution after alpha-beta-depleted transplantation in children. Broader study findings: After transplant, at about two months, alpha-beta T cells were reportedly derived from several hundred expanded graft clones.

Germline loops: CDR1 SEHNR, CDR2 FQNEAQ (reference sequence). With 5 bases removed from V and 7 bases from J, the gap between germline ends came to 18 bases. CDR3 size: 15 residues. About this clonotype: The antigen is not known.

Researchers prepared the TCRbeta library using unique molecular identifiers, the study reports. TCRdb recomputed calls from the PCR reads with MiXCR, one row per CDR3 protein. Seen here are hundreds of thousands of distinct CDR3 sequences, around 13% observed once, and the top ten hold about 0.77%. The genes are TRBV7-9 and TRBJ1-5; D might be TRBD1 (5 bases). The input for sequencing was PBMCs, taken before TCRalphabeta/CD19-depleted stem cell transplant. The TCR originated in a girl aged 2 to 10 with congenital amegakaryocytic thrombocytopenia, due to receive a stem cell transplant. The CDR3 loop reads CASSPGREDSQPQHF. CDR3 nucleotide sequence: TGTGCCAGCAGCCCGGGTAGGGAAGACAGCCAGCCCCAGCATTTT.